A selection of T cell receptor beta chains follows, all from one sample in a study of blood T cells in healthy people across ages. TCRdb recomputed calls from the 5' RACE reads with MiXCR, one row per CDR3 protein. The sample contains over 950,000 distinct CDR3 sequences, approximately 38% of which appear only once. The sequenced sample was blood. Receptors originate from a man between 18 and 35 years old in good health. CDR3s include the opening cysteine and the closing phenylalanine or tryptophan. D genes are given only for firm matches. The size field is filled for only some rows; it gives once, few, many or a size class.

>TRBV7-2|TRBD2|.|TRBJ2-7
TGTGCCAGCAGCTTCGGACTAGCCTCCTACGAGCAGTACTTC
CASSFGLASYEQYF
>TRBV6-2/TRBV6-3|.|.|TRBJ1-3
TGTGCCAGCAGTTACGCGGGAAACGGAAACACCATATATTTT
CASSYAGNGNTIYF
>TRBV7-9|.|.|TRBJ1-5
TGTGCCAGCAGCTCCATCGGAGGGCAGCCCCAGCATTTT
CASSSIGGQPQHF
>TRBV6-1|.|.|TRBJ1-1
TGTGCCAGCAGTGAAGCGGGGGAAGTGAACACTGAAGCTTTCTTT
CASSEAGEVNTEAFF
>TRBV20-1|.|few|TRBJ1-5
TGCAGTGCCTCGGGTATCCAGCCCCAGCATTTT
CSASGIQPQHF
>TRBV2|.|.|TRBJ1-4
TGTGCCAGCAGGTGGCAGGTTAATGAAAAACTGTTTTTT
CASRWQVNEKLFF
>TRBV11-2|.|.|TRBJ2-1
TGTGCCAGCGGCCTGAATTCGGGCCGCCTAAACAATGAGCAGTTCTTC
CASGLNSGRLNNEQFF
>TRBV6-6|.|.|TRBJ2-5
TGTGCCAGCAGTTACTCTTACCGGGTTCAAGAGACCCAGTACTTC
CASSYSYRVQETQYF
>TRBV9|TRBD1|.|TRBJ2-3
TGTGCCAGCAGCGCCAGGGACAGCTGGGGCACAGATACGCAGTATTTT
CASSARDSWGTDTQYF
>TRBV10-3|.|.|TRBJ1-1
TGTGCCATCAGTGAGTCGGGAAAAGCCCTGATTGGGACTGAAGCTTTCTTT
CAISESGKALIGTEAFF
>TRBV27|.|.|TRBJ2-1
TGTGCCAGCAGTCCGCACCGGGTAAGGGGCAATGAGCAGTTCTTC
CASSPHRVRGNEQFF
>TRBV21-1|.|many|TRBJ2-3
TGTGCCAGCAGCAAAGATGGGGGACAGGGTAATTCGGATACGCAGTATTTT
CASSKDGGQGNSDTQYF
>TRBV5-6|TRBD1|few|TRBJ1-6
TGTGCCAGCAGCTTACCGGACAGGAACTATAATTCACCCCTCCACTTT
CASSLPDRNYNSPLHF
>TRBV29-1|.|.|TRBJ2-3
TGCAGCGCCTCAGGGGTTTGGGGCACAGATACGCAGTATTTT
CSASGVWGTDTQYF
>TRBV6-2/TRBV6-3|.|.|TRBJ2-3
TGTGCCAGCAGTTACTCGACGAGGGTGGCGACAGATACGCAGTATTTT
CASSYSTRVATDTQYF
>TRBV20-1|TRBD1|few|TRBJ2-7
TGCAGTGCTCCAACCCCAGGGGGCTCCAACGAGCAGTACTTC
CSAPTPGGSNEQYF
>TRBV5-1|.|few|TRBJ1-1
TGCGCCAGCACATCCTCGAACACTGAAGCTTTCTTT
CASTSSNTEAFF
>TRBV9|TRBD1|few|TRBJ2-1
TGTGCCAGCAGCGTAGCTTCGGGGACAGGGATAACCTCCTACAATGAGCAGTTCTTC
CASSVASGTGITSYNEQFF
>TRBV9|TRBD2|few|TRBJ2-1
TGTGCCAGCAGCGTAGATCGGGGGGGCTCCTACAATGAGCAGTTCTTC
CASSVDRGGSYNEQFF
>TRBV20-1|TRBD1|.|TRBJ1-5
TGCAGTGCTAGAAGGGACAGGGGGCGAATCGGGCAGCATAGCAATCAGCCCCAGCATTTT
CSARRDRGRIGQHSNQPQHF
>TRBV20-1|.|few|TRBJ2-1
TGCAGTGCTAGAGATCTGAAGAATTCCAATGAGCAGTTCTTC
CSARDLKNSNEQFF
>TRBV6-6|.|.|TRBJ1-4
TGTGCCAGCAGATCCGAAAAACTGTTTTTT
CASRSEKLFF
>TRBV7-6|.|few|TRBJ2-3
TGTGCCAGCAGCTTAGGCCGGGATTTGGGGGCAGATACGCAGTATTTT
CASSLGRDLGADTQYF
>TRBV20-1|.|.|TRBJ2-7
TGCAGTGCTAGTGGCTCAGGAGGCGGACTTAGGTCCTACAATGAGCAGTACTTC
CSASGSGGGLRSYNEQYF
>TRBV6-5|.|few|TRBJ1-2
TGTGCCAGCAGTTACTCCCAGCTCTCCGGGTCAGCTAACTATGGCTACACCTTC
CASSYSQLSGSANYGYTF
>TRBV11-2|.|.|TRBJ1-1
TGTGCCAGCAGGGCGGGGGCAGACACTGAAGCTTTCTTT
CASRAGADTEAFF
>TRBV7-2|.|.|TRBJ2-3
TGTGCCAGCAGCTTAGTTCGGTATGGCGCAGATACGCGGTATTTT
CASSLVRYGADTRYF
>TRBV5-1|TRBD2|.|TRBJ2-1
TGCGCCAGCAGCCCGAAACTAGCGGGGGGGTCTTTGAATGGGCAGTTCTTC
CASSPKLAGGSLNGQFF
>TRBV12-3/TRBV12-4|TRBD1|once|TRBJ1-5
TGTGCCAGCACCTCGGACAGGGTCAGTCAGCCCCAGCATTTT
CASTSDRVSQPQHF
>TRBV7-2|TRBD1|few|TRBJ2-7
TGTGCCAGCAGCTTATCAATAGGACAGGCGGGCGAGCAGTACTTC
CASSLSIGQAGEQYF
>TRBV27|.|.|TRBJ2-3
TGTGCCAGCAGTCCCCGGCCGCTCGCAGATACGCAGTATTTT
CASSPRPLADTQYF
>TRBV6-1|TRBD1|.|TRBJ1-5
TGTGCCAGCGGGACAGGGGTCAGGAATCAGCCCCAGCATTTT
CASGTGVRNQPQHF
>TRBV14|.|many|TRBJ1-2
TGTGCCAGCAGCGAACGGACCTATGGCTACACCTTC
CASSERTYGYTF
>TRBV9|.|.|TRBJ2-5
TGTGCCAGCAGCGCCAGGGGGGTCCAGTACTTC
CASSARGVQYF
>TRBV10-3|.|.|TRBJ1-2
TGTGCCATCAGTCCACAGGGTTCAAACTATGGCTACACCTTC
CAISPQGSNYGYTF
>TRBV28|.|few|TRBJ2-7
TGTGCCAGCAGTGCAAGATCCCGGGACCGCTCCTACGAGCAGTACTTC
CASSARSRDRSYEQYF
>TRBV9|.|few|TRBJ2-3
TGTGCCAGCAGCGTAGGGGGGCCCACAGATACGCAGTATTTT
CASSVGGPTDTQYF
>TRBV29-1|.|.|TRBJ2-7
TGCAGCGTTGAAACGGGCCTCGATCCCTACGAGCAGTACTTC
CSVETGLDPYEQYF
>TRBV12-3/TRBV12-4|.|few|TRBJ2-3
TGTGCCAGCAGACTCGTGAGAGGGATAACAGATACGCAGTATTTT
CASRLVRGITDTQYF
>TRBV20-1|.|few|TRBJ1-1
TGCAGTGCTAGGGACTCCTTTGCCGCTGAAGCTTTCTTT
CSARDSFAAEAFF
>TRBV4-3|.|many|TRBJ1-1
TGCGCCAGCAGCCAAGATTATGGGGGGAACACTGAAGCTTTCTTT
CASSQDYGGNTEAFF